Listed below are T cell receptor beta chains from one sample, sequenced in a study of CD8+ T cells in alopecia areata. Produced via immunoSEQ multiplex PCR; TCRdb's table is partial and in-frame only. The data hold 200,000 to 250,000 clones, with around 65% observed a single time. The sample consisted of CD4+ T cells sorted from blood, taken at approximately week 42, from a patient treated with tofacitinib. The receptors derive from a human donor with alopecia areata. CDR3s include the opening cysteine and the closing phenylalanine or tryptophan. A D gene is named only where the DNA matches it firmly. Clone size is stated in some rows and not others, as once, few, many or a class when expanded.

V: TRBV29-1
size: NA
J: TRBJ2-2
D: NA
DNA: TGCAGCGTTGAGAGGGCGAGCGGGGGGGAGCTGTTTTTT
CDR3: CSVERASGGELFF

V: TRBV29-1
size: NA
J: TRBJ1-1
D: NA
DNA: TGCAGCGTTCGACAGACCCCGGGCACTGAAGCTTTCTTT
CDR3: CSVRQTPGTEAFF

V: TRBV30
size: NA
J: TRBJ2-2
D: TRBD2
DNA: TGTGCCTGGAGTGGGACTAGCGGGGCCATAACCGGGGAGCTGTTTTTT
CDR3: CAWSGTSGAITGELFF

V: TRBV29-1
size: few
J: TRBJ2-2
D: NA
DNA: TGCAGCGCGGGTTCGAATACGAACACCGGGGAGCTGTTTTTT
CDR3: CSAGSNTNTGELFF

V: TRBV4-1
size: NA
J: TRBJ2-3
D: TRBD2
DNA: TGCGCCAGCAGCCACACGCGGGGGGGCAGGGTTGATACGCAGTATTTT
CDR3: CASSHTRGGRVDTQYF

V: TRBV6-1
size: NA
J: TRBJ2-7
D: NA
DNA: TGTGCCAGCCAAGATGTAAGTTTGTTCTACGAGCAGTACTTC
CDR3: CASQDVSLFYEQYF

V: TRBV19
size: many
J: TRBJ1-6
D: NA
DNA: TGTGCCAGTAGTAAGGGGAGCACCTATAATTCACCCCTCCACTTT
CDR3: CASSKGSTYNSPLHF

V: TRBV29-1
size: NA
J: TRBJ2-2
D: TRBD2
DNA: TGCAGCGCCGCACTAGCGGGGGGTGCCGGGGAGCTGTTTTTT
CDR3: CSAALAGGAGELFF

V: TRBV6-1
size: few
J: TRBJ1-1
D: NA
DNA: TGTGCCAGCAGTGTTACGGTCTTTACCTCTGAAGCTTTCTTT
CDR3: CASSVTVFTSEAFF

V: TRBV9
size: NA
J: TRBJ1-6
D: NA
DNA: TGTGCCAGCAGCGAGTGGACAGTCGGGGGGAATTCACCCCTCCACTTT
CDR3: CASSEWTVGGNSPLHF

V: TRBV19
size: few
J: TRBJ2-3
D: NA
DNA: TGTGCCAGTAGTGCTACAGGGTCGGATACGCAGTATTTT
CDR3: CASSATGSDTQYF

V: TRBV5-1
size: NA
J: TRBJ2-7
D: TRBD1
DNA: TGCGCCAGCAGCTTGGGACAGGGCCCATCCTACGAGCAGTACTTC
CDR3: CASSLGQGPSYEQYF

V: TRBV4-1
size: NA
J: TRBJ2-1
D: NA
DNA: TGCGCCAGCAGCCAAGAAACAGGGGAGGCCTACAATGAGCAGTTCTTC
CDR3: CASSQETGEAYNEQFF

V: TRBV29-1
size: few
J: TRBJ2-7
D: NA
DNA: TGCAGCGTCACTCGGACGATTGGGGGTCTCTACGAGCAGTACTTC
CDR3: CSVTRTIGGLYEQYF

V: TRBV30
size: NA
J: TRBJ2-7
D: NA
DNA: TGTGCCTGGAGTCACCCCACAGGGGAGGACGAGCAGTACTTC
CDR3: CAWSHPTGEDEQYF

V: TRBV29-1
size: NA
J: TRBJ2-1
D: NA
DNA: TGCAGCGTAGGACACCCAAACAATGAGCAGTTCTTC
CDR3: CSVGHPNNEQFF

V: TRBV29-1
size: NA
J: TRBJ2-7
D: NA
DNA: TGCAGCGTTGTAACAGGGCCCTACGAGCAGTACTTC
CDR3: CSVVTGPYEQYF

V: TRBV29-1
size: once
J: TRBJ1-1
D: NA
DNA: TGCAGCGTTGAATGGGAATCTGAAGCTTTCTTT
CDR3: CSVEWESEAFF

V: TRBV30
size: NA
J: TRBJ2-5
D: NA
DNA: TGTGCCTGGAGTAGGGACCGGGGAGAGACCCAGTACTTC
CDR3: CAWSRDRGETQYF

V: TRBV6-5
size: NA
J: TRBJ1-5
D: NA
DNA: TGTGCCAGCGGACGGAGCAATCAGCCCCAGCATTTT
CDR3: CASGRSNQPQHF

V: TRBV10-3
size: few
J: TRBJ2-2
D: TRBD2
DNA: TGTGCCATCAGTGTTCAGGCGGGGGGCTCCACCGGGGAGCTGTTTTTT
CDR3: CAISVQAGGSTGELFF

V: TRBV6-5
size: NA
J: TRBJ2-3
D: TRBD2
DNA: TGTGCCAGCAGTTACTTGCGGGGGGGCCTAAATACGCAGTATTTT
CDR3: CASSYLRGGLNTQYF

V: TRBV9
size: once
J: TRBJ2-1
D: NA
DNA: TGTGCCAGCAGCGTAGCTAACAACAATGAGCAGTTCTTC
CDR3: CASSVANNNEQFF

V: TRBV5-1
size: NA
J: TRBJ2-2
D: NA
DNA: TGCGCCAGCAGCTTGATCTCCATTGAGGTAACCGGGGAGCTGTTTTTT
CDR3: CASSLISIEVTGELFF

V: TRBV7-8
size: NA
J: TRBJ2-3
D: NA
DNA: TGTGCCAGCAGCTTATATACCCAGCTCACAGATACGCAGTATTTT
CDR3: CASSLYTQLTDTQYF

V: TRBV11-2
size: NA
J: TRBJ1-5
D: TRBD1
DNA: TGTGCCAGCAGCGAGGGACAGGGGGGTCAGCCCCAGCATTTT
CDR3: CASSEGQGGQPQHF

V: TRBV2
size: NA
J: TRBJ1-1
D: NA
DNA: TGTGCCAGCAGTAACAACAGGGCTACCGCTGAAGCTTTCTTT
CDR3: CASSNNRATAEAFF

V: TRBV7-2
size: NA
J: TRBJ1-1
D: NA
DNA: TGTGCCAGCAGCTTAGCCACGCCAGGGGAGGTTAGGAACACTGAAGCTTTCTTT
CDR3: CASSLATPGEVRNTEAFF

V: TRBV7-3
size: NA
J: TRBJ2-1
D: TRBD2
DNA: TGTGCCAGCAGCCCCGGGACTAGCGTGGACAATGAGCAGTTCTTC
CDR3: CASSPGTSVDNEQFF

V: TRBV4-3
size: few
J: TRBJ2-1
D: TRBD2
DNA: TGCGCCAGCAGCCACAAAAGGCGGGGGGCGAACAATGAGCAGTTCTTC
CDR3: CASSHKRRGANNEQFF

V: TRBV2
size: NA
J: TRBJ2-7
D: TRBD2
DNA: TGTGCCAGCGGGACTAGTGAAGGCTCCTACGAGCAGTACTTC
CDR3: CASGTSEGSYEQYF

V: TRBV7-2
size: few
J: TRBJ2-1
D: NA
DNA: TGTGCCAGCAGATCCAAAGGGAATGAGCAGTTCTTC
CDR3: CASRSKGNEQFF

V: TRBV6-5
size: NA
J: TRBJ2-7
D: TRBD2
DNA: TGTGCCAGCACCCCTGGACTAGCGATCCACGAGCAGTACTTC
CDR3: CASTPGLAIHEQYF

V: TRBV4-3
size: NA
J: TRBJ2-1
D: TRBD2
DNA: TGCGCCAGCAGCCAAGAAGGGCGGGGGGATTACAATGAGCAGTTCTTC
CDR3: CASSQEGRGDYNEQFF

V: TRBV10-3
size: NA
J: TRBJ1-2
D: NA
DNA: TGTGCCACCTCAGGGGAGGGAAGAGGCTACACCTTC
CDR3: CATSGEGRGYTF

V: TRBV7-2
size: NA
J: TRBJ2-7
D: NA
DNA: TGTGCCAGCAGCTCAAAACAGGGACAGTACTTC
CDR3: CASSSKQGQYF

V: TRBV27
size: many
J: TRBJ1-4
D: NA
DNA: TGTGCCAGCAGACCACAGGGACCAGTACTTAATGAAAAACTGTTTTTT
CDR3: CASRPQGPVLNEKLFF

V: TRBV7-9
size: NA
J: TRBJ2-7
D: NA
DNA: TGTGCCAGCAGCTTATCGACAGCCGCAACATCTCTCGAGCAGTACTTC
CDR3: CASSLSTAATSLEQYF

V: TRBV29-1
size: NA
J: TRBJ2-3
D: NA
DNA: TGCAGCGTCAAAACTGGCCGGGCTACGCAGTATTTT
CDR3: CSVKTGRATQYF

V: TRBV20-1
size: NA
J: TRBJ1-1
D: NA
DNA: TGCGCCTCGCGGGAGAACACTGAAGCTTTCTTT
CDR3: CASRENTEAFF

V: TRBV7-9
size: NA
J: TRBJ1-1
D: NA
DNA: TGTGCCAGCAGCAACCAGGCTCCCACGGGCACTGAAGCTTTCTTT
CDR3: CASSNQAPTGTEAFF

V: TRBV5-1
size: once
J: TRBJ2-1
D: NA
DNA: TGCGCCAGCAGCGGCGGGGACTCCAGGGATGAGCAGTTCTTC
CDR3: CASSGGDSRDEQFF

V: TRBV7-2
size: medium-sized
J: TRBJ2-3
D: NA
DNA: TGTGCCAGCAGCTATCCCGGACTAAGCACAGATACGCAGTATTTT
CDR3: CASSYPGLSTDTQYF

V: TRBV18
size: NA
J: TRBJ1-1
D: TRBD1
DNA: TGTGCCAGCTCACAATACAGGGGCGGCACTGAAGCTTTCTTT
CDR3: CASSQYRGGTEAFF

V: TRBV27
size: NA
J: TRBJ1-2
D: TRBD1
DNA: TGTGCCAGCAGTACTAGACCCCTCGGACAGGGGAAGATCGATGGCTACACCTTC
CDR3: CASSTRPLGQGKIDGYTF

V: TRBV29-1
size: NA
J: TRBJ2-1
D: TRBD1
DNA: TGCAGCGTTGACCCGGGACAGGGATACAATGAGCAGTTCTTC
CDR3: CSVDPGQGYNEQFF

V: TRBV7-9
size: few
J: TRBJ2-1
D: TRBD2
DNA: TGTGCCAGCAAGCTAGCGGGGGGAGGCAATGAGCAGTTCTTC
CDR3: CASKLAGGGNEQFF

V: TRBV30
size: NA
J: TRBJ1-1
D: NA
DNA: TGTGCCGGCTACAGGGACATGAACACTGAAGCTTTCTTT
CDR3: CAGYRDMNTEAFF

V: TRBV6-1
size: NA
J: TRBJ2-1
D: NA
DNA: TGTGCCAGCAGTGAAATCGGGCAGGAGTACAATGAGCAGTTCTTC
CDR3: CASSEIGQEYNEQFF